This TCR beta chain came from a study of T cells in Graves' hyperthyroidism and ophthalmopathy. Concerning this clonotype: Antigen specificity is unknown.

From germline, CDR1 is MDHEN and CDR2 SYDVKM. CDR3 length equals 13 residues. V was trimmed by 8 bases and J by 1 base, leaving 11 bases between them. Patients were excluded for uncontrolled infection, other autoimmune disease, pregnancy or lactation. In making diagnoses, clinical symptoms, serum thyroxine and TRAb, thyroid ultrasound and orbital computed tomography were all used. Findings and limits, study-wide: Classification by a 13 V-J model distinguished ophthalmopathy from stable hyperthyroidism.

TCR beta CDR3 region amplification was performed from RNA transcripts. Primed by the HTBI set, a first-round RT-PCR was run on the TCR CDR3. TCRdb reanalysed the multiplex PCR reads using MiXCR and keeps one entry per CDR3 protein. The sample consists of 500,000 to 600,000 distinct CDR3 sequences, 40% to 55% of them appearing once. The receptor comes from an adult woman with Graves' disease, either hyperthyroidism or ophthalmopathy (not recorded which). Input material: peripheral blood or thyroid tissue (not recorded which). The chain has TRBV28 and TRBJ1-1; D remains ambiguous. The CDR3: CASWTTRNTEAFF. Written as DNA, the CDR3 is TGTGCCAGCTGGACGACGCGGAACACTGAAGCTTTCTTT.